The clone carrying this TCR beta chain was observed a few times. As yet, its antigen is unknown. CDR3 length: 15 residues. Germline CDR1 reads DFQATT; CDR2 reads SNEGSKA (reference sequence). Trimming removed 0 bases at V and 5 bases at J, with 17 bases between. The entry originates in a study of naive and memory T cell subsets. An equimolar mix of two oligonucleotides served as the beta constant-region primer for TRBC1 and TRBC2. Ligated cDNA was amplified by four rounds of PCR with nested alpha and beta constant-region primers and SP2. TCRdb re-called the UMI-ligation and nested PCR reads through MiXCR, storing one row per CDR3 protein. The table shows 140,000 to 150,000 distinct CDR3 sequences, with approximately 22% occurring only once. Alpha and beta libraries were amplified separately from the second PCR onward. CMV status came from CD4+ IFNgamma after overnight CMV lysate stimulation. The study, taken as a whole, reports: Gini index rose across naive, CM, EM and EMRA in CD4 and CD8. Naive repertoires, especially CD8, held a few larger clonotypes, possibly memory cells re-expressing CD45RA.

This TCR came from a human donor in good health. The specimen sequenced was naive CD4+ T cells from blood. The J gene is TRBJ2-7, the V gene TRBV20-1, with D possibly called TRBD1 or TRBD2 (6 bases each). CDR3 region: CSARDRGTYEDEQYF. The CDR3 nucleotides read TGCAGTGCTAGAGATCGCGGGACATATGAGGACGAGCAGTACTTC.